The 3 T cell receptor beta chains listed next were all sequenced from one sample in a study of blood T cell repertoires in COVID-19. Generated by immunoSEQ multiplex PCR, the TCRdb table keeps only in-frame clones and is missing some. The table includes approximately 150,000 clones, 75% to 90% detected once. Sequencing used peripheral blood. The receptors shown here come from a man aged 45-60 years who had recovered from COVID-19.

This clone was counted between two and nine times. The chain carries TRBV7-2 and TRBJ1-5, with D perhaps matching TRBD1 (5 bases). The CDR3 spans 15 residues. Per the germline V gene, CDR1 is SGHTA and CDR2 is FQGNSA. Deletions cut 0 bases from V and 5 bases from J, with 11 bases between. The CDR3, as DNA: TGTGCCAGCAGCTTAGCCCAGGGCGTTGATCAGCCCCAGCATTTT. Amino acids: CASSLAQGVDQPQHF.

The chain couples TRBV18 to TRBJ1-6; TRBD1 matches at 7 bases. In germline, CDR1 is KGHSH, CDR2 LQKENI. Trimming cost V 1 base and J 12 bases; bases outside gene matches: 6. This CDR3 contains 14 residues. The CDR3 spells CASSPQGGAGPLHF. The CDR3 DNA is TGTGCCAGCTCACCACAAGGGGGCGCGGGACCCCTCCACTTT.

On this clone: Sequence at one end of the junction differs from germline and may be a read error. This chain joins TRBV19 and TRBJ2-7, with TRBD1 identical over 12 bases. This CDR3 is 14 amino acids long. The germline CDR1 and CDR2 sequences are LNHDA and SQIVND (reference sequence). The chain's CDR3 is CASSSDRDRGQMDF. In DNA form, the CDR3 reads TGTGCCAGTAGTTCAGACCGGGACAGGGGGCAGATGGACTTC.